Each of the 19 T cell receptor beta chains below was sequenced from the same sample in a study of control samples from healthy donors and cancer patients. The assay was immunoSEQ multiplex PCR, and TCRdb's table has in-frame clones only and misses some. The sample comprises approximately 94,000 clones, 85% to 90% of which are singletons, and 0.95% to 1.5% rests with the top ten. Material for sequencing was blood. The source is a woman in her 50s in good health.

The DNA of the CDR3 is TGTGCCAGCAGCTTAGAGCCGGCAGGGCATCAGCCCCAGCATTTT. This codes for CASSLEPAGHQPQHF. This rearrangement joins TRBV7-2 to TRBJ1-5; D may be TRBD1 (5 bases). Germline V gene lookup returns CDR1 SGHTA and CDR2 FQGNSA. The CDR3 contains 15 residues. Trimming took 1 base from V and 5 from J, leaving 12 bases between them.

Only one count was recorded for this clone. The rearrangement uses TRBV12-5 and TRBJ2-7, with D perhaps TRBD1 (6 bases). Germline lookup yields CDR1 LGHNT and CDR2 FRNRAP. Trimming removed 7 bases from V and 3 bases from J, with 19 bases in between. This CDR3 comprises 15 residues. The CDR3 region has the DNA TGTGCTAGTGCCTTCTACCAGGGGTTAGTCTACGAGCAGTACTTC. This sequence encodes CASAFYQGLVYEQYF.

This clone was seen just once. V usage is TRBV18 and J usage is TRBJ2-2; tentatively, D is TRBD1 (5 bases). In germline, CDR1 is KGHSH, CDR2 LQKENI. This CDR3 has 12 amino acids. V was pared by 4 bases and J by 5 bases, with 5 bases between. CDR3: CASSQGTGELFF. CDR3 bases: TGTGCCAGCTCACAGGGGACCGGGGAGCTGTTTTTT.

The chain joins TRBV27 to TRBJ1-2, with D unclear. The germline V gene encodes CDR1 MNHEY and CDR2 SMNVEV (reference sequence). This CDR3 region has 16 residues. V lost 4 bases, J lost 4 bases, and 19 bases lay in between. The CDR3, as DNA: TGTGCCAGCAGTTCCTCAATATGGCAGGCGAGCTATGGCTACACCTTC. Its protein product is CASSSSIWQASYGYTF.

This clone was recorded once. V is TRBV2 and J is TRBJ1-2; TRBD1 might be the D (5 bases). Germline V gene data show CDR1 as SNHLY and CDR2 as FYNNEI. The CDR3 is 17 residues long. With 4 bases removed from V and 8 bases from J, the gap between germline ends came to 26 bases. The CDR3 spells CASSAEVRGKGSKGYTF. DNA for the CDR3: TGTGCCAGCAGTGCAGAGGTTAGGGGTAAAGGATCGAAGGGCTACACCTTC.

This chain connects TRBV19 to TRBJ2-6; perhaps TRBD1 as D (6 bases). Germline V gene sequence: CDR1 LNHDA, CDR2 SQIVND (reference sequence). Between the trimmed V and J ends, which lost 4 bases and 2 bases, there was a span of 6 bases. The CDR3 runs to 14 residues. CDR3 amino acids: CASSNRAGANVLTF. CDR3 nucleotide sequence: TGTGCCAGTAGTAACAGGGCTGGGGCCAACGTCCTGACTTTC.

The V and J genes are TRBV19 and TRBJ2-2; 14 nucleotides align to TRBD2. CDR1 LNHDA and CDR2 SQIVND come from the germline V gene (reference sequence). Trimming at V came to 5 bases and at J to 6 bases, leaving 8 bases not matched to a gene. The CDR3 is 17 amino acids. The CDR3 region has the DNA TGTGCCAGTAGTGCCCGGACTAGCGGGAGGTTGGCCGGGGAGCTGTTTTTT. It specifies CASSARTSGRLAGELFF.

The rearrangement links TRBV25-1 to TRBJ2-1; D not resolved. The CDR3 runs to 16 residues. Trimming removed 3 bases at V and 0 bases at J, with 12 bases between. CDR1 MGHDK and CDR2 SYGVNS come from the germline V gene. CDR3 sequence: CASSDRLWSSYNEQFF. The CDR3 coding sequence is TGTGCCAGCAGTGACCGACTGTGGAGCTCCTACAATGAGCAGTTCTTC.

This clone was recorded a few times. The chain couples TRBV4-3 to TRBJ1-4, with 8 bases that match TRBD1. The CDR3 runs to 16 residues. Per germline, CDR1 LGHNA and CDR2 YSLEER. Trimming removed 1 base from V and 8 bases from J; junction bases left unmatched: 9. CDR3: CASSQGEGTGSEKLFF. The DNA for the CDR3 is TGCGCCAGCAGCCAAGGGGAAGGGACAGGCTCAGAAAAACTGTTTTTT.

The J gene is TRBJ2-2, the V gene TRBV18, with 8 bases aligning to TRBD1. The V gene's germline CDR1 is KGHSH and CDR2 LQKENI. This CDR3 contains 18 residues. J gave up 2 bases and V 3 bases, and 11 bases lay outside the gene matches. The CDR3 region has the DNA TGTGCCAGCTCACCGCGACGCCAGGGGGCGACTAACACCGGGGAGCTGTTTTTT. The encoded protein is CASSPRRQGATNTGELFF.

V usage is TRBV2 and J usage is TRBJ2-2; 11 bases fit TRBD2. CDR3 size: 15 residues. V shed 6 bases and J 4 bases; nucleotides not matched to a gene: 4. The V gene's germline CDR1 is SNHLY and CDR2 FYNNEI. The CDR3: CASRALAGGTGELFF. As DNA, the CDR3 is TGTGCCAGCAGGGCCCTAGCGGGAGGCACCGGGGAGCTGTTTTTT.

By sample share, this clone is medium-sized. The chain couples TRBV5-4 to TRBJ1-2; 7 bases match TRBD1. Trimming removed 1 base from V and 7 bases from J; junction bases left unmatched: 7. Germline values: CDR1 SGHNT, CDR2 YYREEE (reference sequence). The CDR3 sequence is 14 residues long. CDR3 sequence reads: CASSLLGGAVGYTF. CDR3 in DNA: TGTGCCAGCAGCTTGTTAGGGGGCGCAGTTGGCTACACCTTC.

The chain combines TRBV6-5 with TRBJ1-1; 10 nucleotides match TRBD1. CDR3 size: 14 residues. Germline CDR1 reads MNHEY; CDR2 reads SVGAGI. V trimming: 6 bases; J trimming: 3 bases; junction bases outside the gene matches: 4. This CDR3 is CASSPTGGHTEAFF. The CDR3 DNA reads TGTGCCAGCAGCCCGACAGGGGGCCACACTGAAGCTTTCTTT.

The rearrangement links TRBV5-4 to TRBJ1-1, with D uncertain. Trimming shortened V by 4 bases and J by 3 bases, and 16 bases separated the two germline ends. Germline V gives CDR1 SGHNT, CDR2 YYREEE (reference sequence). The CDR3 consists of 15 residues. CDR3: CASSPKGGWDTEAFF. CDR3 bases: TGTGCCAGCAGCCCTAAAGGTGGTTGGGACACTGAAGCTTTCTTT. The whole variable domain, remainder taken from reference TRBV5-4 and TRBJ1-1, is ETGVTQSPTHLIKTRGQQVTLRCSSQSGHNTVSWYQQALGQGPQFIFQYYREEENGRGNFPPRFSGLQFPNYSSELNVNALELDDSALYLCASSPKGGWDTEAFFGQGTRLTVV.

The chain uses TRBV25-1 and TRBJ2-1; TRBD1 agrees at 12 bases. CDR1 is MGHDK and CDR2 is SYGVNS in the germline V gene. The CDR3 is 15 amino acids. The J segment lost 7 bases and the V segment lost 5 bases, leaving 6 bases of the junction unmatched. The CDR3 DNA reads as TGTGCCAGCAGTCCGGGACAGGGGGCTATGAATGAGCAGTTCTTC. Residues: CASSPGQGAMNEQFF.

The V call is TRBV3-1 (or the pseudogene TRBV3-2), the J call TRBJ1-1; 8 nucleotides align to TRBD1. Trimming took 1 base from V and 5 from J; bases not matched to a gene: 3. Germline assignment: CDR1 LGHDT and CDR2 YNNKEL (reference sequence). The CDR3 covers 14 residues. In DNA form, the CDR3 reads TGTGCCAGCAGCCAAGTAACAGGGGGTACTGAAGCTTTCTTT. Protein: CASSQVTGGTEAFF.

This chain connects TRBV4-1 to TRBJ2-5; TRBD2 matches 7 bases. CDR1 is MGHRA and CDR2 is YSYEKL in the germline V gene. With V trimmed by 1 base and J by 5 bases, 16 bases remained unmatched. The CDR3 runs to 18 residues. The CDR3, as DNA: TGCGCCAGCAGCCAAGTAGTGATGGCTAGCGGCCCCCGGGAGACCCAGTACTTC. As protein: CASSQVVMASGPRETQYF.

This clone was seen a handful of times. V gene TRBV10-3 combines with J gene TRBJ1-2; 10 nucleotides agree with TRBD1. This CDR3 is built from 14 residues. CDR1 ENHRY and CDR2 SYGVKD come from the germline V gene. Losses at the gene ends were 3 bases for V and 6 bases for J; bases not matched to a gene: 4. The CDR3, as DNA: TGTGCCATCAGTGACAGTGGGACAGGGGATGGCTACACCTTC. Its protein is CAISDSGTGDGYTF.

The chain is built from TRBV6-5 and TRBJ2-3, with D possibly being TRBD1 or TRBD2 (6 bases each). This CDR3 is built from 14 residues. Deletions cut 6 bases from V and 5 bases from J, with 15 bases between. Germline V gene data show CDR1 as MNHEY and CDR2 as SVGAGI. The CDR3 is CASREGDVKDTQYF. The CDR3 bases are TGTGCCAGCAGGGAGGGGGACGTTAAAGATACGCAGTATTTT.